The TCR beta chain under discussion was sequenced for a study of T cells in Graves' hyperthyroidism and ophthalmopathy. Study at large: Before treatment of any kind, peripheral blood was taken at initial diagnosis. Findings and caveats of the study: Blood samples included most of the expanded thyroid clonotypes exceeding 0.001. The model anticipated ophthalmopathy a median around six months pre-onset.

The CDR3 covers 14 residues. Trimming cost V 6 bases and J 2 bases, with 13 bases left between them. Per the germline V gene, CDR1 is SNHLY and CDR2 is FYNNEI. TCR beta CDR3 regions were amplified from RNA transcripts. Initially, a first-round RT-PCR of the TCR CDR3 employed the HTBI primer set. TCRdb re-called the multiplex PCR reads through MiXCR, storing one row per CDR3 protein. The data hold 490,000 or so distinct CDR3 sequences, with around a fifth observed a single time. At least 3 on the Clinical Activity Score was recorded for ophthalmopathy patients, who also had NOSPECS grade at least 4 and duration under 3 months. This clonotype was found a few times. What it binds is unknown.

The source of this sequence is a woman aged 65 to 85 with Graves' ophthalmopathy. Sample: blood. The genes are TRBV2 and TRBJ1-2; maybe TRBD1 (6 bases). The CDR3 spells CASRRGGGNYGYTF. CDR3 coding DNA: TGTGCCAGCAGGCGGGGAGGGGGGAACTATGGCTACACCTTC. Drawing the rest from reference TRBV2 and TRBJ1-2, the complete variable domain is EPEVTQTPSHQVTQMGQEVILRCVPISNHLYFYWYRQILGQKVEFLVSFYNNEISEKSEIFDDQFSVERPDGSNFTLKIRSTKLEDSAMYFCASRRGGGNYGYTFGSGTRLTVV.